This T cell receptor beta chain derives from a study of shared clonotypes between healthy human individuals. Germline values: CDR1 KGHSH, CDR2 LQKENI. V was cut by 1 base and J by 5 bases, with 14 bases left in between. This CDR3 is built from 15 residues. The assay was immunoSEQ multiplex PCR, and TCRdb's table has in-frame clones only and misses some. The sample includes about 980,000 clones, approximately 80% of them seen just once. V gene TRBV18 combines with J gene TRBJ2-5, with D possibly TRBD2 on 6 matching bases. Sequenced material: memory CD4+ T cells sorted from blood. Subset in this sample: CD45RA-negative fraction. This TCR came from a man aged 18 to 35 in good health. CDR3 residues: CASSPQGKRGETQYF. The DNA for the CDR3 is TGTGCCAGCTCACCACAGGGCAAACGGGGGGAGACCCAGTACTTC.